This is a list of T cell receptor beta chains from one sample in a study of blood T cell repertoires in COVID-19. Clones were read by immunoSEQ multiplex PCR, and TCRdb kept only the in-frame ones, dropping some. The profile shows a few hundred thousand clones, 70% to 90% of them singletons. Sequencing was carried out using peripheral blood. The receptor source for this set is a woman aged 25 to 45 with COVID-19, enrolled during active disease. The CDR3 runs from the conserved cysteine through the conserved F or W. The D gene is left open where the match is weak. Size values are once, few and many counts, or a class for expanded clones, and some rows have none.

TRBV6-1	TRBJ2-1	-	TRBD2	CASSEWGGSPGGEQFF	TGTGCCAGCAGTGAATGGGGAGGGAGTCCCGGAGGTGAGCAGTTCTTC
TRBV6-6	TRBJ1-5	-	-	CASSYLLEGGNQPQHF	TGTGCCAGCAGTTACCTTCTCGAGGGAGGAAATCAGCCCCAGCATTTT
TRBV7-2	TRBJ1-6	-	-	CASSLAGAGVYSPLHF	TGTGCCAGCAGCTTAGCGGGGGCAGGGGTCTATTCACCCCTCCACTTT
TRBV25-1	TRBJ2-5	-	TRBD2	CASVGRAAETQYF	TGTGCCAGCGTCGGGAGGGCCGCAGAGACCCAGTACTTC
TRBV6-4	TRBJ1-2	-	-	CASSEARRPNYGYTF	TGTGCCAGCAGTGAGGCACGGAGGCCCAACTATGGCTACACCTTC
TRBV7-9	TRBJ2-3	-	-	CASSLISVSTDTQYF	TGTGCCAGCAGCTTAATTAGCGTGAGCACAGATACGCAGTATTTT
TRBV4-1	TRBJ1-4	many	TRBD1	CASSSHPRDRDEKLFF	TGCGCCAGCAGCTCGCATCCTCGGGACAGGGATGAAAAACTGTTTTTT
TRBV6-5	TRBJ1-5	-	-	CASSPAVGAGQPQHF	TGTGCCAGCTCCCCAGCGGTGGGCGCGGGTCAGCCCCAGCATTTT
TRBV3-1/TRBV3-2	TRBJ2-3	-	-	CASSQVQGGDTQYF	TGTGCCAGCAGCCAAGTTCAGGGAGGAGATACGCAGTATTTT
TRBV7-2	TRBJ1-2	-	-	CASSLGAPNYGYTF	TGTGCCAGCAGCTTAGGGGCACCGAACTATGGCTACACCTTC
TRBV7-9	TRBJ1-5	few	TRBD1	CASSLEGAGNQPQHF	TGTGCCAGCAGCTTAGAGGGGGCTGGCAATCAGCCCCAGCATTTT
TRBV11-2	TRBJ2-5	-	TRBD1	CASSRTGPEETQYF	TGTGCCAGCAGCAGGACAGGGCCTGAAGAGACCCAGTACTTC
TRBV5-1	TRBJ1-6	once	-	CASSLDLQGAPLHF	TGCGCCAGCAGCTTGGACCTCCAAGGAGCACCCCTCCACTTT
TRBV4-3	TRBJ2-5	-	-	CASSQGPGKEGETQYF	TGCGCCAGCAGCCAAGGTCCGGGCAAAGAGGGAGAGACCCAGTACTTC
TRBV5-1	TRBJ2-7	-	TRBD2	CASSPNIAGEWGSYEQYF	TGCGCCAGCAGCCCTAACATAGCGGGAGAATGGGGCTCCTACGAGCAGTACTTC
TRBV30	TRBJ2-7	-	-	CAWDSSYEQYF	TGTGCCTGGGACAGCTCCTACGAGCAGTACTTC
TRBV11-3	TRBJ1-3	-	-	CASSTGRGVGGNTIYF	TGTGCCAGCAGCACCGGACGGGGAGTCGGTGGAAACACCATATATTTT
TRBV3-1/TRBV3-2	TRBJ2-1	-	-	CASSQGQIRDEQFF	TGTGCCAGCAGCCAAGGTCAAATCCGGGATGAGCAGTTCTTC
TRBV29-1	TRBJ2-1	-	TRBD2	CSARTSGRTTYNEQFF	TGCAGCGCCCGGACTAGCGGGAGGACTACCTACAATGAGCAGTTCTTC
TRBV10-3	TRBJ1-1	-	TRBD1	CAISGGQDTDTEAFF	TGTGCCATCAGTGGGGGACAGGACACGGACACTGAAGCTTTCTTT
TRBV5-1	TRBJ2-1	-	TRBD2	CASSLLAGETVEQFF	TGCGCCAGCAGCCTTCTAGCGGGAGAAACTGTTGAGCAGTTCTTC
TRBV18	TRBJ2-7	-	-	CASSPRGTAYEQYF	TGTGCCAGCTCACCGCGCGGGACAGCCTACGAGCAGTACTTC
TRBV5-4	TRBJ2-7	-	TRBD2	CASSSGRDYEQYF	TGTGCCAGCAGTAGCGGGAGAGACTACGAGCAGTACTTC
TRBV12-3/TRBV12-4	TRBJ1-2	once	TRBD1	CASSWGTGDGYTF	TGTGCCAGCAGTTGGGGGACAGGGGATGGCTACACCTTC
TRBV27	TRBJ1-4	-	-	CASSIFYATNEKLFF	TGTGCCAGCAGTATATTCTACGCAACTAATGAAAAACTGTTTTTT
TRBV19	TRBJ1-4	-	-	CASSSGLHNEKLFF	TGTGCCAGTAGTAGCGGACTTCATAATGAAAAACTGTTTTTT
TRBV4-2	TRBJ2-7	-	TRBD2	CASSQAGRGASGDSYEQYF	TGTGCCAGCAGCCAAGCCGGGAGAGGTGCTAGCGGCGACTCCTACGAGCAGTACTTC
TRBV6-6	TRBJ1-1	-	-	CASSYSSTNTEAFF	TGTGCCAGCAGTTACTCGAGTACCAACACTGAAGCTTTCTTT
TRBV7-2	TRBJ1-2	-	-	CASSPTSSGWYGYTF	TGTGCCAGCAGCCCTACTTCGTCAGGGTGGTATGGCTACACCTTC
TRBV25-1	TRBJ2-1	-	TRBD2	CASRTSGSSEQFF	TGTGCCAGCAGAACTAGCGGGAGCTCTGAGCAGTTCTTC
TRBV7-9	TRBJ2-1	-	-	CASTFRRGDEQFF	TGTGCCAGCACCTTTCGGCGCGGGGATGAGCAGTTCTTC
TRBV9	TRBJ2-3	-	TRBD2	CASSVGSGRTDTQYF	TGTGCCAGCAGCGTAGGGAGCGGGAGGACAGATACGCAGTATTTT
TRBV9	TRBJ1-1	-	-	CASSVLQGGTEAFF	TGTGCCAGCAGCGTACTGCAGGGAGGCACTGAAGCTTTCTTT
TRBV7-9	TRBJ2-7	-	TRBD2	CASSPRLANHEQYF	TGTGCCAGCAGCCCAAGACTAGCGAATCACGAGCAGTACTTC
TRBV7-9	TRBJ1-1	-	TRBD1	CASSLEVGQGDLRAFF	TGTGCCAGCAGCTTAGAGGTTGGGCAGGGGGACTTGAGGGCTTTCTTT
TRBV6-5	TRBJ2-7	once	-	CASSIQGYEQYF	TGTGCCAGCAGCATACAGGGTTACGAGCAGTACTTC
TRBV7-3	TRBJ1-6	-	-	CASSLTGGSSPLHF	TGTGCCAGCAGCTTAACGGGTGGGAGTTCACCCCTCCACTTT
TRBV5-1	TRBJ1-2	-	-	CASSSPDYGYTF	TGCGCCAGCAGCTCGCCGGACTATGGCTACACCTTC
TRBV30	TRBJ1-6	-	TRBD1	CAWSRGRDNSPLHF	TGTGCCTGGAGCAGGGGGCGCGATAATTCACCCCTCCACTTT
TRBV2	TRBJ2-2	-	TRBD2	CASSGTGGANTGELFF	TGTGCCAGCAGTGGGACGGGAGGGGCCAACACCGGGGAGCTGTTTTTT
TRBV18	TRBJ2-6	-	-	CASSPRTARGASGANVLTF	TGTGCCAGCTCACCTCGGACAGCCCGAGGGGCCTCTGGGGCCAACGTCCTGACTTTC
TRBV2	TRBJ2-7	-	-	CASWDTGYEQYF	TGTGCCAGCTGGGACACCGGCTACGAGCAGTACTTC
TRBV19	TRBJ2-5	-	TRBD1	CASSPQGGQGLQETQYF	TGTGCCAGTAGTCCTCAGGGGGGACAGGGCTTACAAGAGACCCAGTACTTC
TRBV6-2/TRBV6-3	TRBJ2-1	-	TRBD1	CASSYIQGAYNEQFF	TGTGCCAGCAGTTACATACAGGGGGCCTACAATGAGCAGTTCTTC
TRBV7-9	TRBJ2-1	-	-	CASSLSQVDEQFF	TGTGCCAGCAGCTTATCCCAGGTCGATGAGCAGTTCTTC
TRBV5-1	TRBJ1-1	-	-	CASSPGHPNTEAFF	TGCGCCAGCAGCCCGGGACACCCGAACACTGAAGCTTTCTTT
TRBV6-5	TRBJ1-2	-	-	CASSYNPEYGYTF	TGTGCCAGCAGTTACAACCCAGAATATGGCTACACCTTC
TRBV29-1	TRBJ2-3	-	-	CSVVSRVTDTQYF	TGCAGCGTTGTATCCAGGGTTACAGATACGCAGTATTTT
TRBV6-5	TRBJ2-1	once	TRBD1	CASSQDRVYNEQFF	TGTGCCAGCAGCCAGGACAGGGTATACAATGAGCAGTTCTTC
TRBV3-1/TRBV3-2	TRBJ1-2	-	-	CASTKNGANYGYTF	TGTGCCAGCACTAAAAACGGAGCTAACTATGGCTACACCTTC
TRBV27	TRBJ2-7	once	-	CASSFRLASEQYF	TGTGCCAGCAGTTTCCGGCTAGCATCCGAGCAGTACTTC
TRBV7-2	TRBJ2-1	-	-	CASSLVRLASYNEQFF	TGTGCCAGCAGCTTAGTAAGGCTAGCGTCCTACAATGAGCAGTTCTTC